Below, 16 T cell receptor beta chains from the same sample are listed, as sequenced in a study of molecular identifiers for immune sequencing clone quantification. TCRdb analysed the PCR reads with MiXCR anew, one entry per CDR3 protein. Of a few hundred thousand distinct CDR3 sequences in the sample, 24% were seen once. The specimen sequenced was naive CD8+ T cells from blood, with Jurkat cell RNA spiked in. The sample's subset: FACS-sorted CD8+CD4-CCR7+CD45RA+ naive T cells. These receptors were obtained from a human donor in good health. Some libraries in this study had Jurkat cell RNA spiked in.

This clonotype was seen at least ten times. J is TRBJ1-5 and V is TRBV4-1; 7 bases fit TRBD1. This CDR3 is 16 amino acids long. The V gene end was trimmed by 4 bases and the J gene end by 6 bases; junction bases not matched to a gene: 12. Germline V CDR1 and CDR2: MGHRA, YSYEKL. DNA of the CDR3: TGCGCCAGCAGCCCACTTGAACAGGGGCATGCTCAGCCCCAGCATTTT. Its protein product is CASSPLEQGHAQPQHF.

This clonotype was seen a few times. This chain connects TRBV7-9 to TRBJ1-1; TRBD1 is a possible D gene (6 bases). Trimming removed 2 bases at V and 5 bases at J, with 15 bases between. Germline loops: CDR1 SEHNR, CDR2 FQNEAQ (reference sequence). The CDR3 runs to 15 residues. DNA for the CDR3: TGTGCCAGCAGCTTAAGGCCAGGGGCGGATACTGAAGCTTTCTTT. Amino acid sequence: CASSLRPGADTEAFF.

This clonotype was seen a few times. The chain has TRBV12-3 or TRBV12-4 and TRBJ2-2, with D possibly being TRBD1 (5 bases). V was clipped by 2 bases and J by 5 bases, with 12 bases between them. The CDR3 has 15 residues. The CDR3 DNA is TGTGCCAGCAGTTTAAAGGGGCTGTTGACCGGGGAGCTGTTTTTT. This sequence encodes CASSLKGLLTGELFF.

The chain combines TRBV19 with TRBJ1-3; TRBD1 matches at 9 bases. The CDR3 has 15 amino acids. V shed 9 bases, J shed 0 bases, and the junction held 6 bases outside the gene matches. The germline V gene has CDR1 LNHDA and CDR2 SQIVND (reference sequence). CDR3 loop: CASHGQGISGNTIYF. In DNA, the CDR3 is TGTGCCAGCCACGGACAGGGGATCTCTGGAAACACCATATATTTT.

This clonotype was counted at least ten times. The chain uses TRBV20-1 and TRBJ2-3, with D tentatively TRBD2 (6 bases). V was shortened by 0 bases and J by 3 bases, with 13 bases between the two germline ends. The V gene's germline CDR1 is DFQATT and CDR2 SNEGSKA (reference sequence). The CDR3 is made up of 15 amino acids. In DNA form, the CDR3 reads TGCAGTGCTAGAGATCCGGGAGAGAGTACAGATACGCAGTATTTT. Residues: CSARDPGESTDTQYF.

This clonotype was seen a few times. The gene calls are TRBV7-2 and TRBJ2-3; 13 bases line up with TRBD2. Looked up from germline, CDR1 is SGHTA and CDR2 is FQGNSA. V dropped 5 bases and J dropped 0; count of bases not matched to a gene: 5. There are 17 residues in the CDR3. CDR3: CASSMGLAGTSTDTQYF. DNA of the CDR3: TGTGCCAGCAGCATGGGACTAGCGGGAACTAGCACAGATACGCAGTATTTT.

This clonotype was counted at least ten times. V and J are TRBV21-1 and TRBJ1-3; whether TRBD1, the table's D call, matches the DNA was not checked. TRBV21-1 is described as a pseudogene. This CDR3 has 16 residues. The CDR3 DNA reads TGTGCCAGCAGCAAAGAACCCCCCTTAGGTGGAAACACCATATATTTT. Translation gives CASSKEPPLGGNTIYF.

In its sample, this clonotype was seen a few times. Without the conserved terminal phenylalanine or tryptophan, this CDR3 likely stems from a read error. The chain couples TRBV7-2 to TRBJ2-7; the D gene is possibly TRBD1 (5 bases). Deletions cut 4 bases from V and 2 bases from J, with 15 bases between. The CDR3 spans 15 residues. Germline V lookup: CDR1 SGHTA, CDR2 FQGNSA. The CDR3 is CASSSSNWGPYEQYL. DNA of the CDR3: TGTGCCAGCAGCTCATCTAATTGGGGCCCCTACGAGCAGTACCTC.

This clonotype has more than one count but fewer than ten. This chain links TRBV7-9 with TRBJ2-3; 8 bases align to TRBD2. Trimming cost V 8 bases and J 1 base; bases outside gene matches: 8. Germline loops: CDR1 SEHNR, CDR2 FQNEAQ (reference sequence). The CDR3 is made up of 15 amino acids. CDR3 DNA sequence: TGTGCCAGCTCCCCCCGGGAGGGAGGCACAGATACGCAGTATTTT. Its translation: CASSPREGGTDTQYF. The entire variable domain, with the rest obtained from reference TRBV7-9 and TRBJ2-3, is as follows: DTGVSQNPRHKITKRGQNVTFRCDPISEHNRLYWYRQTLGQGPEFLTYFQNEAQLEKSRLLSDRFSAERPKGSFSTLEIQRTEQGDSAMYLCASSPREGGTDTQYFGPGTRLTVL.

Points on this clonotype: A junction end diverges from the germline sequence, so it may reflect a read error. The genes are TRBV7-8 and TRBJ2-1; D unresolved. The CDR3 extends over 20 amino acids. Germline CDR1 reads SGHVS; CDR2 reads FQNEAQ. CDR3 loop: CASGLALAPSRYERDNEQFF. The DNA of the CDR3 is TGTGCCAGCGGCTTAGCTCTCGCACCTTCCCGTTACGAGAGAGACAATGAGCAGTTCTTC.

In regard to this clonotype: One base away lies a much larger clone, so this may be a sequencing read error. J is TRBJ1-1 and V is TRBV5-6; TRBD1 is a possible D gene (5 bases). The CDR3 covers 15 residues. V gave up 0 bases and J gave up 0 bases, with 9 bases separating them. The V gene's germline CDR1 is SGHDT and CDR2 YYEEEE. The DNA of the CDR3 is TGTGCCAGCAGCTTGGTCCCAGGGCTGAACACTGAAGCTTTCTTT. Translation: CASSLVPGLNTEAFF.

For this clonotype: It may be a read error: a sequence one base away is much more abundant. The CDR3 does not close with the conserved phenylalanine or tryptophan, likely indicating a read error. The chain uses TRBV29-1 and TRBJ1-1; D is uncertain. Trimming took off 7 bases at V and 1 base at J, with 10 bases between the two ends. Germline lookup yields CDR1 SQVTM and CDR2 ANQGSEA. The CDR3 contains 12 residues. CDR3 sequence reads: CSAGPPNTEAFI. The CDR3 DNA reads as TGCAGCGCCGGTCCTCCGAACACTGAAGCTTTCATT.

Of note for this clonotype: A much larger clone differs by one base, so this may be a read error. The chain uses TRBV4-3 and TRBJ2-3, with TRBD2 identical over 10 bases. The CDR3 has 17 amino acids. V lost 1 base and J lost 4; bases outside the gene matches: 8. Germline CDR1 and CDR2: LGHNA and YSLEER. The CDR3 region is CASSQVLAGALADTQYF. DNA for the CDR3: TGCGCCAGCAGCCAAGTCCTAGCGGGAGCCCTCGCAGATACGCAGTATTTT.

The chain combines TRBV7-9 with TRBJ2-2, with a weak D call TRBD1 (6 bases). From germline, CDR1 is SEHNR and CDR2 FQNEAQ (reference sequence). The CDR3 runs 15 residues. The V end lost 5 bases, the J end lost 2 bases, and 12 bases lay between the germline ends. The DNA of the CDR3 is TGTGCCAGCAGCAAATCCGGGACAAACACCGGGGAGCTGTTTTTT. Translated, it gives CASSKSGTNTGELFF.

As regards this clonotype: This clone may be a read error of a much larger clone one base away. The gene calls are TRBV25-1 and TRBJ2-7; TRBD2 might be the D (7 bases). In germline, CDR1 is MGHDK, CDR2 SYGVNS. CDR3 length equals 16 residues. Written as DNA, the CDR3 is TGTGCCAGCAGTGATCCATCGGGGGGCCCTGCCTACAAGCAGTACTTC. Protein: CASSDPSGGPAYKQYF.

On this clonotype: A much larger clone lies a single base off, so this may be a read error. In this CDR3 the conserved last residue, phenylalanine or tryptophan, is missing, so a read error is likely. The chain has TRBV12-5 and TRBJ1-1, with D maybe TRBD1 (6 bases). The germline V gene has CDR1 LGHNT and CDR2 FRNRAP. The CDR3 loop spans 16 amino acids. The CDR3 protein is CASGLWTAPANAEAFV. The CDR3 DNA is TGTGCTAGTGGTCTATGGACAGCGCCGGCGAACGCTGAAGCTTTCGTT.